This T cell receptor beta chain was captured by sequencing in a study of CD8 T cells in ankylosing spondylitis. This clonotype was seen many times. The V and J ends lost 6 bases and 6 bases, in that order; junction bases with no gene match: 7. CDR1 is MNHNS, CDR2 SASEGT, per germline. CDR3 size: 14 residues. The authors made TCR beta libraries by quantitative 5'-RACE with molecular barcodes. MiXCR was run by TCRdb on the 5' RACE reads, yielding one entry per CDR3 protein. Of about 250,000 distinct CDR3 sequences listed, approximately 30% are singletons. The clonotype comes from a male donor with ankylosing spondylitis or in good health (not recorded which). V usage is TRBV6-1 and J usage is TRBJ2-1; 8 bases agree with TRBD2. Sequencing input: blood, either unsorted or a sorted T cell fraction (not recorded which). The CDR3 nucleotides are TGTGCCAGCAGCCTTAGCGGGATCTCCAATGAGCAGTTCTTC. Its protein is CASSLSGISNEQFF.